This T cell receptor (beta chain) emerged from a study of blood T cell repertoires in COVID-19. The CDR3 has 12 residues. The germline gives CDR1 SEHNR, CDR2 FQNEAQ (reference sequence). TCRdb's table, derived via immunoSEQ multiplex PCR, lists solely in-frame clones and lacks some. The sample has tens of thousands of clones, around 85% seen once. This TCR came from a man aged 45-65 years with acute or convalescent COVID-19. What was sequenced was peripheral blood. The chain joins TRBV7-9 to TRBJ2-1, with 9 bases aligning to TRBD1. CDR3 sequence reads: CVGQGSYNEQFF. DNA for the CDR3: TGTGTTGGACAGGGGTCCTACAATGAGCAGTTCTTC.